Presented here are 19 T cell receptor beta chains from one specimen sequenced in a study of blood T cell repertoires in COVID-19. TCRdb keeps only in-frame clones here, not all; method: immunoSEQ multiplex PCR. The sample contains about 160,000 clones, 85% to 95% of which appear only once. Sequencing was carried out using peripheral blood. Receptors originate from a woman between 50 and 59 years old with acute or convalescent COVID-19.

The CDR3 DNA is TGTGCCAGCCGCGACCTGGGGGGGCGAGGCTACACCTTC. Translated: CASRDLGGRGYTF. The rearrangement links TRBV13 to TRBJ1-2, with a tentative D call TRBD1 (6 bases). Germline V CDR1 and CDR2: PRHDT, FYEKMQ (reference sequence). The CDR3 is 13 amino acids. Trimming took 8 bases from V and 8 from J, leaving 18 bases between them.

V and J are TRBV7-2 and TRBJ2-1; D is uncertain. This CDR3 comprises 13 residues. V was pared by 1 base and J by 6 bases, with 7 bases between. Germline CDR1 SGHTA, CDR2 FQGNSA. DNA of the CDR3: TGTGCCAGCAGCTTAGGGCTTTCCAATGAGCAGTTCTTC. Protein product: CASSLGLSNEQFF.

V and J are TRBV10-3 and TRBJ2-6; TRBD1 agrees at 9 bases. V shed 11 bases, J shed 2 bases, and the junction held 7 bases outside the gene matches. The CDR3 is made up of 15 amino acids. CDR1 ENHRY and CDR2 SYGVKD come from the germline V gene. The CDR3 nucleotides read TGTGCCGCAGCCGGGACAGGGCCTGGGGCCAACGTCCTGACTTTC. This sequence encodes CAAAGTGPGANVLTF.

The chain joins TRBV19 to TRBJ1-1; TRBD1 agrees at 7 bases. Germline loops: CDR1 LNHDA, CDR2 SQIVND (reference sequence). The CDR3 extends over 13 amino acids. Losses at the gene ends were 2 bases for V and 7 bases for J; bases not matched to a gene: 4. The CDR3 nucleotides are TGTGCCAGTAGTATAAACAGGGGAGGTGAAGCTTTCTTT. Translation gives CASSINRGGEAFF. Combining the CDR3 with reference TRBV19 and TRBJ1-1 gives the whole variable domain DGGITQSPKYLFRKEGQNVTLSCEQNLNHDAMYWYRQDPGQGLRLIYYSQIVNDFQKGDIAEGYSVSREKKESFPLTVTSAQKNPTAFYLCASSINRGGEAFFGQGTRLTVV.

This chain uses TRBV7-3 with TRBJ2-5; 7 nucleotides match TRBD2. V shed 6 bases, J shed 2 bases, and the junction held 9 bases outside the gene matches. Germline assignment: CDR1 SGHTA and CDR2 FQGTGA. This CDR3 region has 15 residues. The chain's CDR3 is CASSESGKGQETQYF. The CDR3 DNA sequence: TGTGCCAGCAGTGAGAGCGGGAAAGGGCAAGAGACCCAGTACTTC.

This rearrangement joins TRBV3-1 (or the pseudogene TRBV3-2) to TRBJ1-2, with 11 positions matching TRBD1. After removal of 5 bases from V and 7 bases from J, the junction contained 9 bases not matched to a gene. The CDR3 spans 15 residues. CDR1 and CDR2 from the germline V gene are LGHDT and YNNKEL (reference sequence). The CDR3 loop reads CASSSHPGQGAGYTF. CDR3 DNA: TGTGCCAGCAGCTCCCACCCCGGACAGGGGGCTGGCTACACCTTC.

V is TRBV10-2 and J is TRBJ1-1; perhaps TRBD1 as D (6 bases). CDR1 and CDR2 (germline): WSHSY, SAAADI. This CDR3 comprises 13 residues. Deletions cut 8 bases from V and 7 bases from J, with 17 bases between. This CDR3 reads CASCGIKGDEAFF. CDR3 nucleotide sequence: TGCGCCAGCTGTGGGATAAAGGGGGATGAAGCTTTCTTT.

The J gene is TRBJ1-6, the V gene TRBV30; TRBD1 is a possible D gene (6 bases). Germline V gene data show CDR1 as GTSNPN and CDR2 as SVGIG (reference sequence). Trimming stripped 2 bases from V and 10 bases from J, with 12 bases between. The CDR3 covers 13 residues. CDR3 sequence (DNA): TGTGCCTGGAGTACGGGGGGCGCGTCACCCCTCCACTTT. It is translated as CAWSTGGASPLHF.

This clone was observed a single time. This chain uses TRBV6-5 with TRBJ1-1, with unresolved D. CDR3 length equals 13 residues. V was shortened by 6 bases and J by 3 bases, with 11 bases between the two germline ends. CDR1 is MNHEY and CDR2 is SVGAGI in the germline V gene. This chain's CDR3 is CASRLVADTEAFF. The CDR3 bases are TGTGCCAGCAGATTGGTTGCGGACACTGAAGCTTTCTTT.

The chain is built from TRBV4-1 and TRBJ1-1, with D possibly being TRBD1 (5 bases). Germline-derived CDR1 and CDR2 are MGHRA and YSYEKL. V was pared by 1 base and J by 1 base, with 10 bases between. CDR3 length: 15 amino acids. This CDR3 is CASSQGGSRNTEAFF. The CDR3 DNA follows: TGCGCCAGCAGCCAAGGGGGCTCCCGGAACACTGAAGCTTTCTTT.

The chain is built from TRBV3-1 (or the pseudogene TRBV3-2) and TRBJ2-6; no clear D gene. The CDR3 is made up of 19 amino acids. V was clipped by 3 bases and J by 0 bases, with 18 bases between them. Per the germline V gene, CDR1 is LGHDT and CDR2 is YNNKEL (reference sequence). The CDR3 DNA reads TGTGCCAGCAGCCAGTCCCAGGTCGTATTATTCTCTGGGGCCAACGTCCTGACTTTC. Protein sequence: CASSQSQVVLFSGANVLTF.

This chain uses TRBV5-1 with TRBJ1-5, with D maybe TRBD1 (6 bases). The germline V gene encodes CDR1 SGHRS and CDR2 YFSETQ. The CDR3 length is 15 residues. V lost 4 bases and J lost 0, with 11 bases in between. The chain's CDR3 is CASSPPGVSNQPQHF. CDR3 sequence (DNA): TGCGCCAGCAGCCCCCCAGGGGTTAGCAATCAGCCCCAGCATTTT.

V is TRBV24-1 and J is TRBJ2-1; 8 positions match TRBD1. Germline V lookup: CDR1 KGHDR, CDR2 SFDVKD. V lost 4 bases to trimming and J lost 7 bases; unmatched junction nucleotides: 8. The CDR3 has 15 residues. The CDR3 DNA reads TGTGCCACCAGTGACCGTGGACAGGGTAGGAATGAGCAGTTCTTC. Translating it yields CATSDRGQGRNEQFF.

The chain is built from TRBV11-2 and TRBJ1-3, with D possibly matching TRBD1 (6 bases). The CDR3 covers 13 residues. V lost 2 bases to trimming and J lost 6 bases, with 8 bases between them. Germline lookup yields CDR1 SGHAT and CDR2 FQNNGV. The CDR3 bases are TGTGCCAGCAGCTTATACAGGGAAAACACCATATATTTT. Protein sequence: CASSLYRENTIYF. Using reference TRBV11-2 and TRBJ1-3 for the parts outside the CDR3, the full variable domain is EAGVAQSPRYKIIEKRQSVAFWCNPISGHATLYWYQQILGQGPKLLIQFQNNGVVDDSQLPKDRFSAERLKGVDSTLKIQPAKLEDSAVYLCASSLYRENTIYFGEGSWLTVV.

This clone was recorded once. The chain uses TRBV7-3 and TRBJ2-7, with 10 bases aligning to TRBD2. Per the germline V gene, CDR1 is SGHTA and CDR2 is FQGTGA. There are 13 residues in the CDR3. V trimming: 5 bases; J trimming: 8 bases; junction bases outside the gene matches: 6. As DNA, the CDR3 is TGTGCCAGCAGCGCAAATAGCGGGGGGCAGCAGTACTTC. It yields the protein CASSANSGGQQYF.

This clone was seen just once. The chain is built from TRBV4-1 and TRBJ2-5, with TRBD2 identical over 10 bases. This CDR3 region has 14 residues. After removal of 4 bases from V and 2 bases from J, the junction contained 1 base not matched to a gene. The germline V gene encodes CDR1 MGHRA and CDR2 YSYEKL. CDR3 region: CASSPSGGQETQYF. In DNA, the CDR3 is TGCGCCAGCAGCCCTAGCGGGGGTCAAGAGACCCAGTACTTC.

This clone turned up a few times. The chain recombines TRBV5-1 with TRBJ1-6, with 9 nucleotides matching TRBD1. In germline, CDR1 is SGHRS, CDR2 YFSETQ. The CDR3 contains 16 residues. With V trimmed by 4 bases and J by 5 bases, 7 bases remained unmatched. This CDR3 reads CASSPGTGHDNSPLHF. The DNA for the CDR3 is TGCGCCAGCAGCCCCGGGACAGGGCACGATAATTCACCCCTCCACTTT. Based on the CDR3 plus reference TRBV5-1 and TRBJ1-6, the full variable domain is KAGVTQTPRYLIKTRGQQVTLSCSPISGHRSVSWYQQTPGQGLQFLFEYFSETQRNKGNFPGRFSGRQFSNSRSEMNVSTLELGDSALYLCASSPGTGHDNSPLHFGNGTRLTVT.

The chain has TRBV6-5 and TRBJ2-7, with 9 nucleotides matching TRBD2. The CDR3 covers 15 residues. V trimming: 0 bases; J trimming: 4 bases; junction bases outside the gene matches: 4. Germline assignment: CDR1 MNHEY and CDR2 SVGAGI. Written as DNA, the CDR3 is TGTGCCAGCAGTTACTCGGTAGCGGGAGTGTACGAGCAGTACTTC. Amino acid sequence: CASSYSVAGVYEQYF.

This chain links TRBV30 with TRBJ1-2; 7 positions match TRBD1. CDR3 length: 13 amino acids. Germline CDR1 reads GTSNPN; CDR2 reads SVGIG (reference sequence). V trimming: 7 bases; J trimming: 7 bases; junction bases outside the gene matches: 12. This chain's CDR3 is CASVRTGKVGYTF. CDR3 bases: TGTGCCTCGGTGAGGACAGGAAAGGTTGGCTACACCTTC.